One sample yielded the 9 T cell receptor beta chains listed below, sequenced in a study of response to subunit inactivated influenza vaccine (dated by TCRdb to 2017 to 2018). Library method: RT-PCR. Reads for this sample came from an Illumina HiSeq 2500. The raw public data were reprocessed by TCRdb itself: fastp quality trimming at Q25, MiXCR clonotype calling, in-frame beta chains only. Merged by CDR3 protein, the rows form single entries marked with the most common genes and DNA. The sample table shows approximately 730,000 distinct CDR3 sequences, and about 15% are seen once. The leading ten clones occupy around 7.3% of the sample. This specimen was PBMCs from blood, taken about 14 days before vaccination. The receptors shown here come from a man between 45 and 60 years old who received an inactivated influenza vaccine. Donor details come from another sample of the same person, matched by shared clones.

The chain joins TRBV6-5 to TRBJ1-2, with D possibly TRBD1 on 5 matching bases. This CDR3 has 12 residues. V lost 8 bases to trimming and J lost 8 bases, with 15 bases between them. CDR1 and CDR2 (germline): MNHEY, SVGAGI. The CDR3 sequence is CASAPSRGGYTF. The CDR3 DNA is TGTGCCAGCGCGCCTTCACGGGGCGGCTACACCTTC.

There are a few counts of this clonotype. The chain has TRBV5-1 and TRBJ2-3; D possibly matches TRBD1 or TRBD2 (6 bases each). With 7 bases removed from V and 2 bases from J, the gap between germline ends came to 11 bases. The V gene's germline CDR1 is SGHRS and CDR2 YFSETQ. The CDR3 extends over 13 amino acids. The chain's CDR3 is CASEGGYTDTQYF. CDR3 coding DNA: TGCGCCAGCGAGGGGGGTTACACAGATACGCAGTATTTT.

Points on this clonotype: A much larger clone lies a single base off, so this may be a read error. V gene TRBV5-6 combines with J gene TRBJ1-2, with unresolved D. Trimming cost V 2 bases and J 2 bases, with 16 bases left between them. In germline, CDR1 is SGHDT, CDR2 YYEEEE. This CDR3 has 16 residues. As DNA, the CDR3 is TGTGCCAGCAGCTTCATCCTATCGACGTTGAACTATGGCTACACCTTC. Translating gives CASSFILSTLNYGYTF.

The V call is TRBV12-3 or TRBV12-4, the J call TRBJ2-4, with D unclear. This CDR3 region has 18 residues. V lost 2 bases, J lost 0 bases, and 17 bases lay in between. The CDR3 here is CASSLRELGSLAKNIQYF. The CDR3 DNA is TGTGCCAGCAGTTTACGTGAATTAGGAAGCTTAGCCAAAAACATTCAGTACTTC.

This clonotype showed up just a few times. The V call is TRBV11-2, the J call TRBJ2-2; D is uncertain. This CDR3 comprises 15 residues. Trimming stripped 5 bases from V and 2 bases from J, with 12 bases between. Looked up from germline, CDR1 is SGHAT and CDR2 is FQNNGV. For the CDR3, the DNA is TGTGCCAGCAGCGGGCGACTCGAAAACACCGGGGAGCTGTTTTTT. This codes for CASSGRLENTGELFF. Complete variable domain (other parts from reference TRBV11-2 and TRBJ2-2): EAGVAQSPRYKIIEKRQSVAFWCNPISGHATLYWYQQILGQGPKLLIQFQNNGVVDDSQLPKDRFSAERLKGVDSTLKIQPAKLEDSAVYLCASSGRLENTGELFFGEGSRLTVL.

A few counts support this clonotype. The chain uses TRBV4-1 and TRBJ2-7; D is unclear. V was clipped by 2 bases and J by 3 bases, with 8 bases between them. Per germline, CDR1 MGHRA and CDR2 YSYEKL. CDR3 length: 13 amino acids. CDR3 in amino acids: CASSQWEGYEQYF. As DNA, the CDR3 is TGCGCCAGCAGCCAATGGGAAGGCTACGAGCAGTACTTC.

The genes are TRBV7-9 and TRBJ2-1, with a weak D call TRBD1 (8 bases). Deletions cut 5 bases from V and 7 bases from J, with 21 bases between. Germline assignment: CDR1 SEHNR and CDR2 FQNEAQ (reference sequence). This CDR3 is built from 16 residues. The CDR3 DNA sequence: TGTGCCAGCAGCCTCTTTACAGGGGGGGTAAAAAATGAGCAGTTCTTC. Translating gives CASSLFTGGVKNEQFF.

This clonotype was picked up many times. The rearrangement joins TRBV12-3 or TRBV12-4 to TRBJ2-3, with 9 bases lining up with TRBD2. After removal of 3 bases from V and 3 bases from J, the junction contained 4 bases not matched to a gene. The length of the CDR3 is 15 residues. CDR3 region: CASSFSAGGTDTQYF. The CDR3 nucleotides are TGTGCCAGCAGTTTTTCGGCGGGGGGGACAGATACGCAGTATTTT.

This chain links TRBV3-1 with TRBJ2-7; D not certain. This CDR3 is built from 12 residues. Trimming stripped 1 base from V and 5 bases from J, with 6 bases between. In germline, CDR1 is LGHDT, CDR2 YNNKEL (reference sequence). The CDR3 reads CASSQVTHEQYF. Written as DNA, the CDR3 is TGTGCCAGCAGCCAAGTGACCCACGAGCAGTACTTC.